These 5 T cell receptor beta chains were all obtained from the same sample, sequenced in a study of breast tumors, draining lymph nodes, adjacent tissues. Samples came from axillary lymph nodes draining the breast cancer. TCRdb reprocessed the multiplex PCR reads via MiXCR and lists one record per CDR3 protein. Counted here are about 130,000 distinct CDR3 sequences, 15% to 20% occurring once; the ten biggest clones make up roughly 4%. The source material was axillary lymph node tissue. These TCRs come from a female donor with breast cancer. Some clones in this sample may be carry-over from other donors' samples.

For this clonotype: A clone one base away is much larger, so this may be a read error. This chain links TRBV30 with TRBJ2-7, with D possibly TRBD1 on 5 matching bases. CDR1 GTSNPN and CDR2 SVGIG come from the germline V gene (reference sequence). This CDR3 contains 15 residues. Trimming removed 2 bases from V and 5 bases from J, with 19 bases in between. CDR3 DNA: TGTGCCTGGAGTCCAGGGTCACATGCCGTCCACGAGCAGTACTTC. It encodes CAWSPGSHAVHEQYF.

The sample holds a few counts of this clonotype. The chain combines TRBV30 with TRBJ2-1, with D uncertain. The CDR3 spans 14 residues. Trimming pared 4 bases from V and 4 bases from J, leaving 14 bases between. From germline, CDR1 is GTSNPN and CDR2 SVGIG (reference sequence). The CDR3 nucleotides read TGTGCCTGGAAGCCCAGAAGCTATTACAATGAGCAGTTCTTC. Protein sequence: CAWKPRSYYNEQFF.

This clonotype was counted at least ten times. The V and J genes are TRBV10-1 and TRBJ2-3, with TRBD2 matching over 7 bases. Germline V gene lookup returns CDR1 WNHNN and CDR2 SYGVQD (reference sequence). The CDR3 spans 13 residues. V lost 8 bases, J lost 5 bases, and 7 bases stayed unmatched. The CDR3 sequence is CASGGSLGDTQYF. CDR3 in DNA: TGCGCCAGCGGCGGGAGTTTGGGAGATACGCAGTATTTT.

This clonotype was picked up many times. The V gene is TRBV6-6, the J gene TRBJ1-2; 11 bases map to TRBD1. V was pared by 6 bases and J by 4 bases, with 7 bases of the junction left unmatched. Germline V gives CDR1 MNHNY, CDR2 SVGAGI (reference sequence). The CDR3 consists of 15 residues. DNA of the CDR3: TGTGCCAGCAGACCCGGGACAGGGGGAACCTATGGCTACACCTTC. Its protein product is CASRPGTGGTYGYTF.

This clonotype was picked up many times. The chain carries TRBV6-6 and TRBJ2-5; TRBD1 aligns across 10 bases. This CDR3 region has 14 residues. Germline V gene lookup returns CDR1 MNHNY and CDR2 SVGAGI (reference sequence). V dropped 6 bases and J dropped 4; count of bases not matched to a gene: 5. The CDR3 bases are TGTGCCAGCAGACAGGACAGGGGGGGAGAGACCCAGTACTTC. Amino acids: CASRQDRGGETQYF.